This T cell receptor (beta chain) was sequenced during a study of regulatory T cells in long-lasting Graves disease. Arm-PCR of CDR3 regions with iRepertoire HTBI primers generated TCR beta libraries. TCRdb itself ran the multiplex PCR reads through MiXCR, one entry per CDR3 protein. Among 400,000 to 500,000 distinct CDR3 sequences, 13% to 15% were seen once, and the ten largest hold around a sixth. Regarding this clonotype: The junction and the germline gene differ at one end; a read error may be behind it.

Noted time point: newly diagnosed GD, antithyroid drugs for less than 3 months. RNA from PBMCs was the source of the TCR library. The CDR3 totals 14 residues. CDR1 and CDR2 (germline): SGHAT, FQNNGV. The data also belong to a second study, concerning T cells in Graves' hyperthyroidism and ophthalmopathy.

The sequence came from a woman between 50 and 59 years old with Graves disease. This chain joins TRBV11-2 and TRBJ2-4; D could derive from TRBD1 or TRBD2 (7 bases each). Material: peripheral blood mononuclear cells (PBMCs), obtained at new diagnosis, from a patient treated with antithyroid drugs. CDR3 nucleotide sequence: TGTGCCGGCAGCCTAGGACTAGGGGGCAACATTCAGTACTTC. Translated: CAGSLGLGGNIQYF. Variable domain in full (rest from reference TRBV11-2 and TRBJ2-4): EAGVAQSPRYKIIEKRQSVAFWCNPISGHATLYWYQQILGQGPKLLIQFQNNGVVDDSQLPKDRFSAERLKGVDSTLKIQPAKLEDSAVYLCAGSLGLGGNIQYFGAGTRLSVL.